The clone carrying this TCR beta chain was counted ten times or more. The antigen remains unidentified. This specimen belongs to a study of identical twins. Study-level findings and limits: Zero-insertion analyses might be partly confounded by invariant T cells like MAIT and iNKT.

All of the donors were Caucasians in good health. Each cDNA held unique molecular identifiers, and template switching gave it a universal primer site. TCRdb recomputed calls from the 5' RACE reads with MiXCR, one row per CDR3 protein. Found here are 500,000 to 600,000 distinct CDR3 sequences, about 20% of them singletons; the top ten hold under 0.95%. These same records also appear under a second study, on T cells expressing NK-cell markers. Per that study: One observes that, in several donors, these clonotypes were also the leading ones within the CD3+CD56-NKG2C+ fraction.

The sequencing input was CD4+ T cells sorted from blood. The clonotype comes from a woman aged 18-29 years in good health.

CDR3 DNA sequence: TGTGCCACCAGCAGAGGATCGGTAGTCGCTTACGAGCAGTACTTC. This encodes CATSRGSVVAYEQYF. V usage is TRBV15 and J usage is TRBJ2-7; D unclear. CDR1 and CDR2 from the germline V gene are LNHNV and YYDKDF (reference sequence). The CDR3 contains 15 residues. Trimming cost V 1 base and J 4 bases, with 14 bases left between them. The whole variable domain, remainder taken from reference TRBV15 and TRBJ2-7, is DAMVIQNPRYQVTQFGKPVTLSCSQTLNHNVMYWYQQKSSQAPKLLFHYYDKDFNNEADTPDNFQSRRPNTSFCFLDIRSPGLGDTAMYLCATSRGSVVAYEQYFGPGTRLTVT.